The entry below describes one TCR beta chain. Sequenced by immunoSEQ multiplex PCR; TCRdb stores in-frame clones only, minus some. The sample lists around 74,000 clones, 80% to 95% occurring once. The data belong to a study of control samples from healthy donors and cancer patients. This CDR3 contains 14 residues. CDR1 and CDR2 from the germline V gene are SGHVS and FNYEAQ. The V end was cut by 1 base, the J end by 6 bases, with 12 bases between. Material: blood. The origin of this receptor is a woman aged 55-70 years in good health. The chain recombines TRBV7-6 with TRBJ1-1, with D uncertain. This chain's CDR3 is CASSLEAGWAEAFF. DNA for the CDR3: TGTGCCAGCAGCTTAGAAGCGGGCTGGGCTGAAGCTTTCTTT.